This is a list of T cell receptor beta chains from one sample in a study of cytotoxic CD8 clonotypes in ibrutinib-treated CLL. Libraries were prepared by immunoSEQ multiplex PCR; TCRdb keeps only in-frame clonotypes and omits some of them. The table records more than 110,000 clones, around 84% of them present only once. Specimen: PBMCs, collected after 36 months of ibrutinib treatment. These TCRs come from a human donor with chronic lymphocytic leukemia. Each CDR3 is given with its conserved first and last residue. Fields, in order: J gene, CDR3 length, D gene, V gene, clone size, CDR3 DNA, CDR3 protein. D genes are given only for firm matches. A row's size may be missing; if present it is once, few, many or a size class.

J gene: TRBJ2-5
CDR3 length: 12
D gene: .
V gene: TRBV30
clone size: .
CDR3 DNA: TGTGCCTGGAGTGTACAGAAAGAGACCCAGTACTTC
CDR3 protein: CAWSVQKETQYF

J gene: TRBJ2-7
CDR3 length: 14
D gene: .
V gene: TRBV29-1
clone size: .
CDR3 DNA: TGCAGCGTGGGGGGAATCTCGGCGACTTACGAGCAGTACTTC
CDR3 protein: CSVGGISATYEQYF

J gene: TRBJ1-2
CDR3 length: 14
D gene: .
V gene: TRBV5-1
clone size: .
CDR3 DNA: TGCGCCAGCAGCTCGGGACATCCTACGGGAGGCTACACCTTC
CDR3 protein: CASSSGHPTGGYTF

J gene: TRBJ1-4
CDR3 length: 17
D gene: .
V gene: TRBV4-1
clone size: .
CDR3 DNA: TGCGCCAGCAGCCAAGGGAACGTTGGGGGGGCGCGCGAAAAACTGTTTTTT
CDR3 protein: CASSQGNVGGAREKLFF

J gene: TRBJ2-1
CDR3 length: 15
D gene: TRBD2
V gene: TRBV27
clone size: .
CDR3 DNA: TGTGCCAGCAGTTTATGGCCTAGCGGGGGCAATGAGCAGTTCTTC
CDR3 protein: CASSLWPSGGNEQFF

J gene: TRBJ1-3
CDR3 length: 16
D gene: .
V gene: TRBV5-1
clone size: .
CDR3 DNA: TGCGCCAGCAGCTTGGGGGCTCAACCCGATGGAAACACCATATATTTT
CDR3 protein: CASSLGAQPDGNTIYF

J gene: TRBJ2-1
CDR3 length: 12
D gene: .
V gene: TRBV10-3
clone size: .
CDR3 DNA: TGTGCCATCAGTGGATCCCGGGACACAGAGTTCTTC
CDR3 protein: CAISGSRDTEFF

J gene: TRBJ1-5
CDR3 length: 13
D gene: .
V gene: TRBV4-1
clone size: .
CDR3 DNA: TGCGCCAGCAGCCCAGAGGGGCGGCAGCCCCAGCATTTT
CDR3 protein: CASSPEGRQPQHF

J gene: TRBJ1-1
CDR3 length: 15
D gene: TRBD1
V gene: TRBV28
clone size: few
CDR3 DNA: TGTGCCAGCCTCCAGGCAGGGGGCTTGAACACTGAAGCTTTCTTT
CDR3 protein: CASLQAGGLNTEAFF

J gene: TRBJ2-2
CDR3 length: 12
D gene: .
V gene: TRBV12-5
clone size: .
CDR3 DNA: TGTGCTAGTGGAAAGCCCGGAGGGGAGCTGTTTTTT
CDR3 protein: CASGKPGGELFF

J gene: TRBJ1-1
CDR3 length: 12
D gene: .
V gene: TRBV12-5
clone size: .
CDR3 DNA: TGTGCTAGTGGTTTTAATCGACCCGAAGCTTTCTTT
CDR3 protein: CASGFNRPEAFF

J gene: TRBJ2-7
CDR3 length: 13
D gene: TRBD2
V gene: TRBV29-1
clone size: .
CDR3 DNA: TGCAGCGTTACGTCTAGCGGGACGGGAGAGCAGTACTTC
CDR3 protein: CSVTSSGTGEQYF

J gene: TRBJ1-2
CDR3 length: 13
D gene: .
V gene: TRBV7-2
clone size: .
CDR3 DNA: TGTGCCAGCAGCCCTACAGGGATCGATGGCTACACCTTC
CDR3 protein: CASSPTGIDGYTF

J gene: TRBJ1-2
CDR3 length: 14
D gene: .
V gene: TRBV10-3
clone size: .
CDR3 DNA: TGTGCCATCAGTGAGTCTTTGGGGTTCTATGGCTACACCTTC
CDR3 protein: CAISESLGFYGYTF

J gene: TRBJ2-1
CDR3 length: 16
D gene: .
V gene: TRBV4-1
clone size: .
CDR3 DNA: TGCGCCAGCAGCCAAATAGCGGAGAGCTCCTACAATGAGCAGTTCTTC
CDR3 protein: CASSQIAESSYNEQFF

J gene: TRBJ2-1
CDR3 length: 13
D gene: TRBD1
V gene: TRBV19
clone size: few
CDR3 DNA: TGTGCCAGTAGGGGACAGGGGGCGCGGGAGCAGTTCTTC
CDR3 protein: CASRGQGAREQFF

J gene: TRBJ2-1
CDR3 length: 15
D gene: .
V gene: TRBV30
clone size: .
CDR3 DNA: TGTGCCTGGAAAGACGGGCCAGTAGCCTACAATGAGCAGTTCTTC
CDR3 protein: CAWKDGPVAYNEQFF

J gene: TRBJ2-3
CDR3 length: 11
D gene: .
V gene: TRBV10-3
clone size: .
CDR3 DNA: TGTGCCACCAATACCGGAGATACGCAGTATTTT
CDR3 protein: CATNTGDTQYF

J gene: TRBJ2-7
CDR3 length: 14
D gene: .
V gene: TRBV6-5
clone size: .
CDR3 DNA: TGTGCCAGCAGTTACTGGCAGGGGAAGAACGAGCAGTACTTC
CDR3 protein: CASSYWQGKNEQYF

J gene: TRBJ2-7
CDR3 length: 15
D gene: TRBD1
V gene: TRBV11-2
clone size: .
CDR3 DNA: TGTGCCAGCAGCCAACGCGGACAGGGATCCCACGAGCAGTACTTC
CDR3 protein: CASSQRGQGSHEQYF

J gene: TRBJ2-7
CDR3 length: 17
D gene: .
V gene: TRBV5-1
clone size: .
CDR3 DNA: TGCGCCAGCAGCTTGGATTCTCGGGGGACATCGGCCTACGAGCAGTACTTC
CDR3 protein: CASSLDSRGTSAYEQYF

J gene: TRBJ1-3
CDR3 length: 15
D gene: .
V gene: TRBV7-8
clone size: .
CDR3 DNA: TGTGCCAGCAGCTTAGGGGGAGGGGATGGAAACACCATATATTTT
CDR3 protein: CASSLGGGDGNTIYF

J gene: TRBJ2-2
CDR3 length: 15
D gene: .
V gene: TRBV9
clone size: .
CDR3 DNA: TGTGCCAGCAGCCCGCAGCATTGGGGGCCCGGGGAGCTGTTTTTT
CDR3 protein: CASSPQHWGPGELFF

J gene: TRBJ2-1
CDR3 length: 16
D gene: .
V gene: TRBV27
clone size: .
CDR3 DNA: TGTGCCAGCAGTTTATTCCCAAAGAACACCTACAATGAGCAGTTCTTC
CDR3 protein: CASSLFPKNTYNEQFF

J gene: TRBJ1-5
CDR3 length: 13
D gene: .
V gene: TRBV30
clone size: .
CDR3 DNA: TGTGCCTGGAGTGTACAAGGGATTCAGCCCCAGCATTTT
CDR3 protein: CAWSVQGIQPQHF

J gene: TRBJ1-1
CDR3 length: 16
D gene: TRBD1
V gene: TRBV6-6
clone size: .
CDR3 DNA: TGTGCCAGCAGTTACGGGACAGGGGGAATGAACACTGAAGCTTTCTTT
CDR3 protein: CASSYGTGGMNTEAFF